This T cell receptor (beta chain) was identified during a study of Ad26.COV2.S vaccination and SARS-CoV-2 variants. For the study at large: The donor belonged to the COV1001 Ad26.COV2.S trial arm. By the intramuscular route, Ad26.COV2.S was given once, or twice 56 days apart.

The treatment is: some 20 received Ad26.COV2.S at low or high dose, single or two shots; about five received placebo; per-sample allocation not given. Collection of the samples took place on day 63 after the first injection of vaccine or placebo. TCRdb's table, derived via immunoSEQ multiplex PCR, lists solely in-frame clones and lacks some. The sample lists about 680,000 clones, about 89% occurring once. The source material was peripheral blood, sampled in a trial of Ad26.COV2.S vaccine versus placebo. The sequence came from a person aged 18-65 years who received the Ad26.COV2.S COVID-19 vaccine or a placebo.

CDR3 coding DNA: TGTGCCATCAGTAACCCGGCAGGGAGGGAAAGCAATCAGCCCCAGCATTTT. Residues: CAISNPAGRESNQPQHF. The chain joins TRBV10-3 to TRBJ1-5; possibly TRBD1 for D (5 bases). The V end was cut by 5 bases, the J end by 1 base, with 18 bases between. Germline CDR1 ENHRY, CDR2 SYGVKD. The CDR3 covers 17 residues.